Listed below are T cell receptor beta chains from one sample, sequenced in a study of human T cells and chemical hapten exposure. TCRdb called the RACE reads again in MiXCR, with one record for every CDR3 protein. The sample has 150,000 to 200,000 distinct CDR3 sequences, more than 12% seen once. The sample here was whole blood, taken in connection with sensitization to the hapten diphenylcyclopropenone (DPC). These receptors came from a woman aged 30 to 39 with alopecia areata. Some clones in this sample may be carry-over from other donors' samples. Each CDR3 is given with its conserved first and last residue. A D gene is named only where the DNA matches it firmly. Where a row states a size, it is once, few, many or the class of an expanded clone; other rows omit it.

size: few; V: TRBV27; D: TRBD2; J: TRBJ2-2; DNA: TGTGCCAGCAGTTTTAGAGCGGGAGTGAACACCGGGGAGCTGTTTTTT; CDR3: CASSFRAGVNTGELFF
size: .; V: TRBV27; D: TRBD1; J: TRBJ2-7; DNA: TGTGCCAGCAGTTCGGTGCAGGGGGCTTACGAGCAGTACTTC; CDR3: CASSSVQGAYEQYF
size: .; V: TRBV28; D: .; J: TRBJ2-5; DNA: TGTGCCAGCAGTCCCGCCCTCGGGACACCAGGTTCCCAGTACTTC; CDR3: CASSPALGTPGSQYF
size: few; V: TRBV7-6; D: .; J: TRBJ2-5; DNA: TGTGCCAGCAGTGTCCAGGGGCCAGAGACCCAGTACTTC; CDR3: CASSVQGPETQYF
size: few; V: TRBV4-3; D: TRBD1; J: TRBJ2-2; DNA: TGCGCCAGCAGCCGTTCGGGACAGGGGATCGGGGAGCTGTTTTTT; CDR3: CASSRSGQGIGELFF
size: few; V: TRBV5-5; D: .; J: TRBJ2-6; DNA: TGTGCCAGCAGCGGCCTTCTGGACAGCCGGGGGGCTGGGGCCAACGTCCTGACTTTC; CDR3: CASSGLLDSRGAGANVLTF
size: .; V: TRBV2; D: TRBD2; J: TRBJ2-2; DNA: TGTTCCAGCGGTGGGAGGGGAGGCACCGGGGAGCTGTTTTTT; CDR3: CSSGGRGGTGELFF
size: .; V: TRBV28; D: .; J: TRBJ1-1; DNA: TGTGCCAGCAGTCTGACCCCTAGTGAAGCTTTCTTT; CDR3: CASSLTPSEAFF
size: few; V: TRBV6-2/TRBV6-3; D: .; J: TRBJ2-6; DNA: TGTGCCAGCAGCTTAGACAGTTACTCTGGGGCCAACGTCCTGACTTTC; CDR3: CASSLDSYSGANVLTF
size: many; V: TRBV2; D: TRBD2; J: TRBJ2-7; DNA: TGTGCCAGCAGCAGACTAGCGGGAGGCGGCGAGCAGTACTTC; CDR3: CASSRLAGGGEQYF
size: .; V: TRBV10-3; D: .; J: TRBJ1-2; DNA: TGTGCCATCCGAGTGGGGTCCGGGGACTATGGCTACACCTTC; CDR3: CAIRVGSGDYGYTF
size: many; V: TRBV20-1; D: .; J: TRBJ1-2; DNA: TGCAGTGCTAGTGATCTACGAGGGGTCGATGGCTACACCTTC; CDR3: CSASDLRGVDGYTF
size: .; V: TRBV5-4; D: .; J: TRBJ2-1; DNA: TGTGCCAGCAGCTTGATACTAGAGGGGACCGAGCAGTTCTTC; CDR3: CASSLILEGTEQFF
size: few; V: TRBV5-1; D: .; J: TRBJ2-2; DNA: TGCGCCAGCAGCTTGGTAGCGGAGAGCACCGGGGAGCTGTTTTTT; CDR3: CASSLVAESTGELFF
size: many; V: TRBV7-8; D: .; J: TRBJ2-3; DNA: TGTGCCAGCAGCTTAGTGGACAGCCCGGCAGATACGCAGTATTTT; CDR3: CASSLVDSPADTQYF
size: .; V: TRBV7-2; D: .; J: TRBJ1-1; DNA: TGTGCCAGCAGCCCCGTCGGGGCCAGAGACACTGAAGCTTTCTTT; CDR3: CASSPVGARDTEAFF
size: .; V: TRBV14; D: .; J: TRBJ1-6; DNA: TGTGCCAGCAGCCAAGATCTATCAGGGGCCACCCTCCACTTT; CDR3: CASSQDLSGATLHF
size: many; V: TRBV6-5; D: .; J: TRBJ2-4; DNA: TGTGCCAGCAGTTTCCGCCCGGGACACCAAAACATTCAGTACTTC; CDR3: CASSFRPGHQNIQYF
size: .; V: TRBV11-2; D: TRBD2; J: TRBJ2-7; DNA: TGTGCCAGCAGCTTAGGCCCAGTTGCGGGAGAGCTTGAGGGCTACGAGCAGTACTTC; CDR3: CASSLGPVAGELEGYEQYF
size: few; V: TRBV10-2; D: TRBD1; J: TRBJ2-3; DNA: TGCGCCAGCAGGGGGGGACAGGGCAACACAGATACGCAGTATTTT; CDR3: CASRGGQGNTDTQYF
size: .; V: TRBV28; D: .; J: TRBJ2-5; DNA: TGTGCCAGCAGCACCCCCGGAGGCAGGGGTAGAGAGACCCAGTACTTC; CDR3: CASSTPGGRGRETQYF
size: .; V: TRBV10-3; D: TRBD2; J: TRBJ2-3; DNA: TGTGCCATCAGTGAGTTTCGGCTAGCGGGCCGATTCACAGATACGCAGTATTTT; CDR3: CAISEFRLAGRFTDTQYF
size: few; V: TRBV9; D: .; J: TRBJ1-6; DNA: TGTGCCAGCAGCGTAGATTCGGCAGGCCTTAATTCACCCCTCCACTTT; CDR3: CASSVDSAGLNSPLHF
size: few; V: TRBV7-3; D: .; J: TRBJ2-2; DNA: TGTGCCAGCAGCCCCATCGGCACCGGGGAGCTGTTTTTT; CDR3: CASSPIGTGELFF
size: few; V: TRBV24-1; D: .; J: TRBJ2-1; DNA: TGTGCCACCAGTGATCCTAATTCAGGAGGGCAGCTCCAGTTCTTC; CDR3: CATSDPNSGGQLQFF
size: .; V: TRBV6-1; D: TRBD2; J: TRBJ2-7; DNA: TGTGCCAGCATGACGCCGGGACTAGTTAACTACGAGCAGTACTTC; CDR3: CASMTPGLVNYEQYF
size: few; V: TRBV11-2; D: .; J: TRBJ2-3; DNA: TGTGCCAGCACCCAAAGCCCGGATACGCAGTATTTT; CDR3: CASTQSPDTQYF
size: few; V: TRBV18; D: TRBD2; J: TRBJ2-7; DNA: TGTGCCAGCTCACCGGGCGGGAGAGTCTCCTACGAGCAGTACTTC; CDR3: CASSPGGRVSYEQYF
size: many; V: TRBV9; D: .; J: TRBJ1-4; DNA: TGTGCCAGCAGCCCCAATCCGGTCGGGCCGTCGGAACTGTTTTTT; CDR3: CASSPNPVGPSELFF
size: many; V: TRBV12-3/TRBV12-4; D: .; J: TRBJ2-4; DNA: TGTGCCAGCAGTTCGACCCCAGGGGTAGCCAAAAACATTCAGTACTTC; CDR3: CASSSTPGVAKNIQYF
size: few; V: TRBV29-1; D: TRBD2; J: TRBJ2-1; DNA: TGCAGCGTCTCAGGGCTAGCGGGAGCGGGAATACAGTTCTTC; CDR3: CSVSGLAGAGIQFF
size: .; V: TRBV19; D: TRBD2; J: TRBJ2-3; DNA: TGTGCCAGTTCCCGGCCGGGGGGGACAGATACGCAGTATTTT; CDR3: CASSRPGGTDTQYF
size: .; V: TRBV4-2; D: TRBD2; J: TRBJ2-3; DNA: TGTGCCAGCAGCCAAGAGGGTCCCAGCGGGAGTACAGATACGCAGTATTTT; CDR3: CASSQEGPSGSTDTQYF
size: few; V: TRBV27; D: .; J: TRBJ2-1; DNA: TGTGCCAGCAGTTCACCCCTATTGGGGATGGAGTTCTTC; CDR3: CASSSPLLGMEFF
size: .; V: TRBV7-9; D: .; J: TRBJ1-1; DNA: TGTGCCAGCAGCACCCGGAGCACTGAAGCTTTCTTT; CDR3: CASSTRSTEAFF
size: .; V: TRBV9; D: .; J: TRBJ1-6; DNA: TGTGCCAGCAGCGTAGAAGGGAATTCACCCCTCCACTTT; CDR3: CASSVEGNSPLHF
size: few; V: TRBV28; D: .; J: TRBJ2-2; DNA: TGTGCCAGCAGTCTCAATCGGGAGCTGTTTTTT; CDR3: CASSLNRELFF
size: few; V: TRBV7-6; D: TRBD2; J: TRBJ2-3; DNA: TGTGCCAGCAGCTTCCTTACTAGCGGGGGAATAGATACGCAGTATTTT; CDR3: CASSFLTSGGIDTQYF
size: many; V: TRBV7-2; D: .; J: TRBJ2-7; DNA: TGTGCCAGCCGAAACTCAGGCGAGCAGTACTTC; CDR3: CASRNSGEQYF
size: few; V: TRBV7-2; D: .; J: TRBJ2-7; DNA: TGTGCCAGCAGCTTTGACCCCGGCGGCAGCGGAGCTCGAGAGCAGTACTTC; CDR3: CASSFDPGGSGAREQYF
size: .; V: TRBV9; D: .; J: TRBJ1-1; DNA: TGTGCCAGCAGCGTAGGCTCGGGGTCCACTGAAGCTTTCTTT; CDR3: CASSVGSGSTEAFF
size: many; V: TRBV4-3; D: .; J: TRBJ2-2; DNA: TGCGCCAGCAGCCAATCAGCGGGCAGATCGAACACCGGGGAGCTGTTTTTT; CDR3: CASSQSAGRSNTGELFF
size: .; V: TRBV12-3/TRBV12-4; D: .; J: TRBJ1-5; DNA: TGTGCCAGCAGGAATGCGGGGGGAAATCAGCCCCAGCATTTT; CDR3: CASRNAGGNQPQHF
size: .; V: TRBV28; D: .; J: TRBJ2-7; DNA: TGTGCCAGCAGTTTACTGGCGGGCGAGCAGTACTTC; CDR3: CASSLLAGEQYF
size: many; V: TRBV6-5; D: TRBD1; J: TRBJ1-1; DNA: TGTGCCAGCAGACGCGGGACAGGGACTGAAGCTTTCTTT; CDR3: CASRRGTGTEAFF
size: .; V: TRBV11-3; D: .; J: TRBJ2-3; DNA: TGTGCCAGCAGAACACAGGGTACAGATACGCAGTATTTT; CDR3: CASRTQGTDTQYF
size: few; V: TRBV7-6; D: .; J: TRBJ2-5; DNA: TGTGCCAGCAGCGCCGGAGGGACCGGGGGCCAGTACTTC; CDR3: CASSAGGTGGQYF
size: .; V: TRBV27; D: TRBD1; J: TRBJ2-2; DNA: TGTGCCAGCAGTTTACCTATGGGACAGGGAGACACCGGGGAGCTGTTTTTT; CDR3: CASSLPMGQGDTGELFF
size: few; V: TRBV7-8; D: TRBD1; J: TRBJ2-4; DNA: TGTGCCAGCAGCCGCCGGGACAGGGGGGACCAAGGCATTCAGTACTTC; CDR3: CASSRRDRGDQGIQYF
size: .; V: TRBV5-6; D: .; J: TRBJ1-1; DNA: TGTGCCAGCAGCTATCCAAGGAACACTGAAGCTTTCTTT; CDR3: CASSYPRNTEAFF
size: many; V: TRBV7-6; D: .; J: TRBJ2-3; DNA: TGTGCCAGCAGCTTAGCGGGGATATCCACAGATACGCAGTATTTT; CDR3: CASSLAGISTDTQYF
size: few; V: TRBV21-1; D: .; J: TRBJ1-2; DNA: TGTGCCAGCAGCAAAGCGCTTTTTGACAGGGGGAACTATGGCTACACCTTC; CDR3: CASSKALFDRGNYGYTF
size: .; V: TRBV12-5; D: TRBD1; J: TRBJ2-7; DNA: TGTGCTAGTGGTATCTGGGACAGGCCCTACGAGCAGTACTTC; CDR3: CASGIWDRPYEQYF
size: .; V: TRBV7-2; D: .; J: TRBJ2-1; DNA: TGTGCCAGCAGCTCGGACTTCTCCTACAATGAGCAGTTCTTC; CDR3: CASSSDFSYNEQFF
size: few; V: TRBV18; D: TRBD1; J: TRBJ2-5; DNA: TGTGCCAGCTCACCACCGGCCAGGACAGGAGAGACCCAGTACTTC; CDR3: CASSPPARTGETQYF
size: few; V: TRBV6-2/TRBV6-3; D: TRBD2; J: TRBJ2-1; DNA: TGTGCCAGCAGTTACTCGAGTAGCGGGGCGTTCTCCTACAATGAGCAGTTCTTC; CDR3: CASSYSSSGAFSYNEQFF
size: .; V: TRBV4-2; D: .; J: TRBJ2-2; DNA: TGTGCCAGCAGCCAAGCGACAGCCTTTTCCAGGGAGCTGTTTTTT; CDR3: CASSQATAFSRELFF
size: .; V: TRBV29-1; D: .; J: TRBJ2-7; DNA: TGCAGCGTATCTAGGGGCTACGAGCAGTACTTC; CDR3: CSVSRGYEQYF
size: many; V: TRBV11-1; D: TRBD2; J: TRBJ2-2; DNA: TGTGCCAGCAGCTTGGGGACTACGAACACCGGGGAGCTGTTTTTT; CDR3: CASSLGTTNTGELFF
size: .; V: TRBV5-1; D: .; J: TRBJ1-4; DNA: TGCGCCAGCAGCTTGTCTCCGTCGGAACGGGGTGAAAAACTGTTTTTT; CDR3: CASSLSPSERGEKLFF